A selection of T cell receptor beta chains follows, all from one sample in a study of blood T cell repertoires in COVID-19. Here immunoSEQ multiplex PCR was the method, and the copy in TCRdb shows in-frame clones only, minus some. The data contain fewer than 250,000 clones, 75% to 85% of them singletons. The sample comprised peripheral blood. The receptors were sampled from a woman aged 45-65 years with acute or convalescent COVID-19. Each CDR3 is given with its conserved first and last residue. Fields, in order: V gene, clone size, J gene, D gene, CDR3 length, CDR3 DNA, CDR3 protein. The D gene is left open where the match is weak. Size values are once, few and many counts, or a class for expanded clones, and some rows have none.

>TRBV5-1|NA|TRBJ2-7|NA|14
TGCGCCAGCAGCCTGGGGACACGAGCGGGCGAGCAGTACTTC
CASSLGTRAGEQYF
>TRBV6-2/TRBV6-3|NA|TRBJ2-5|TRBD1|15
TGTGCCAGCAGTTCCCCCGACAGGGCTAGAGAGACCCAGTACTTC
CASSSPDRARETQYF
>TRBV6-5|NA|TRBJ1-2|NA|13
TGTGCCAGCAGCCCCGCGGGAGGCTATGGCTACACCTTC
CASSPAGGYGYTF
>TRBV4-1|NA|TRBJ2-7|NA|12
TGCGCCAGCAGCCAAGACCCCTTGGAGCAGTACTTC
CASSQDPLEQYF
>TRBV6-5|NA|TRBJ1-3|NA|16
TGTGCCAGCAGTTACACGCCAATGAGTTCTGGAAACACCATATATTTT
CASSYTPMSSGNTIYF
>TRBV10-2|once|TRBJ2-2|TRBD2|14
TGCGCCAGCAAGACTAGCGAGAGCACCGGGGAGCTGTTTTTT
CASKTSESTGELFF
>TRBV19|NA|TRBJ1-2|NA|13
TGTGCCAGTACTGTAGCGGGGCCCGATGGCTACACCTTC
CASTVAGPDGYTF
>TRBV9|once|TRBJ2-7|NA|12
TGTGCCAGCAGCGGAAGCAACTACGAGCAGTACTTC
CASSGSNYEQYF
>TRBV19|NA|TRBJ1-2|NA|14
TGTGCCAGTAGTACCACCACAGGGTCAAGCGGCTACACCTTC
CASSTTTGSSGYTF
>TRBV5-6|NA|TRBJ2-5|TRBD2|13
TGTGCCAGCAGCTTGCTGGGAGGGGAGACCCAGTACTTC
CASSLLGGETQYF
>TRBV3-1/TRBV3-2|NA|TRBJ1-5|NA|13
TGTGCCAGCAGCCAAGATCGGAGGCAGCCCCAGCATTTT
CASSQDRRQPQHF
>TRBV15|NA|TRBJ1-5|NA|13
TGTGCCACCAGCAGAGAAGGGGATCAGCCCCAGCATTTT
CATSREGDQPQHF
>TRBV21-1|NA|TRBJ2-1|NA|13
TGTGCCAGCAGCAGTTCTAGCGTTGTAGAGCAGTTCTTC
CASSSSSVVEQFF
>TRBV4-2|NA|TRBJ2-2|NA|14
TGTGCCAGCAGCCTCCAGGGGTCTTCCGGGGAGCTGTTTTTT
CASSLQGSSGELFF
>TRBV2|NA|TRBJ1-4|NA|15
TGTGCCAGCAGTGAAAAAACAGGGCCCTATGAAAAACTGTTTTTT
CASSEKTGPYEKLFF
>TRBV5-4|NA|TRBJ1-4|TRBD1|15
TGTGCCAGCAGCTTGGGGGGACAGGGGAATGAAAAACTGTTTTTT
CASSLGGQGNEKLFF
>TRBV27|NA|TRBJ2-7|NA|15
TGTGCCAGCAGTTTGGGGCCGGCGCGCTCCTACGAGCAGTACTTC
CASSLGPARSYEQYF
>TRBV2|NA|TRBJ1-1|NA|13
TGTGCCAGCAAATCAGGAATGAACACTGAAGCTTTCTTT
CASKSGMNTEAFF
>TRBV2|once|TRBJ1-1|TRBD1|14
TGTGCCAGCAGTGAATTAGGGGGCGGCACTGAAGCTTTCTTT
CASSELGGGTEAFF
>TRBV7-8|NA|TRBJ2-2|TRBD2|13
TGTGCCAGCAGCTTAGGGGGGGGCGGGGAGCTGTTTTTT
CASSLGGGGELFF
>TRBV5-4|NA|TRBJ1-2|NA|13
TGTGCCAGCAGCTTGAGGGGAGGGAATGGCTACACCTTC
CASSLRGGNGYTF
>TRBV5-4|once|TRBJ1-1|TRBD1|15
TGTGCCAGCAGCGAGAGACAGGGAGGTAACACTGAAGCTTTCTTT
CASSERQGGNTEAFF
>TRBV5-5|once|TRBJ1-1|NA|12
TGTGCCAGCAGCCTGACACTCACTGAAGCTTTCTTT
CASSLTLTEAFF
>TRBV21-1|once|TRBJ1-2|NA|18
TGTGCCAGCAGCCGGGACAGGGGGACCCCCCAGGCTAACTATGGCTACACCTTC
CASSRDRGTPQANYGYTF
>TRBV28|NA|TRBJ1-1|TRBD1|11
TGTGCCAGCAGTTTATCAGGGGGAGCTTTCTTT
CASSLSGGAFF
>TRBV7-2|NA|TRBJ1-2|TRBD1|15
TGTGCCAGCAGCGCCTGGACAGGGACAAACTATGGCTACACCTTC
CASSAWTGTNYGYTF
>TRBV28|NA|TRBJ1-2|NA|13
TGTGCCAGCAACAAAAGGGGTACGATAGGCTACACCTTC
CASNKRGTIGYTF
>TRBV6-5|NA|TRBJ1-1|NA|14
TGTGCCTTAGGGGGGGGGCGGATGAACACTGAAGCTTTCTTT
CALGGGRMNTEAFF
>TRBV6-4|NA|TRBJ2-4|NA|13
TGTGCCAGCAGTGAGAGGGAGAACGGCATTCAGTACTTC
CASSERENGIQYF
>TRBV6-6|NA|TRBJ2-1|TRBD2|15
TGTGCCAGCAGTCTGACTAGCGGGACGGGCAATGAGCAGTTCTTC
CASSLTSGTGNEQFF
>TRBV6-5|NA|TRBJ2-5|TRBD1|15
TGTGCCAGCCAGGGTTCCGACAGGGGGGCCGAGACCCAGTACTTC
CASQGSDRGAETQYF
>TRBV11-2|NA|TRBJ1-2|NA|15
TGTGCCAGCAGCTTAGGAGCGGCGGGGAACTATGGCTACACCTTC
CASSLGAAGNYGYTF